These 3 T cell receptor beta chains were all obtained from the same sample, sequenced in a study of Ad26.COV2.S vaccination and SARS-CoV-2 variants. Here immunoSEQ multiplex PCR was the method, and the copy in TCRdb shows in-frame clones only, minus some. Among around 170,000 clones listed, about 83% were seen once. The specimen was peripheral blood, collected after recovery from COVID-19. The source of these receptors is a human donor who had recovered from COVID-19.

The chain couples TRBV25-1 to TRBJ2-5; D might be TRBD1 (6 bases). Germline CDR1 is MGHDK and CDR2 is SYGVNS. There are 13 residues in the CDR3. Trimming stripped 8 bases from V and 4 bases from J, with 14 bases between. CDR3: CASSTKGGETQYF. The CDR3 DNA follows: TGTGCCAGCTCCACAAAAGGGGGAGAGACCCAGTACTTC.

This clone was counted a few times. The chain uses TRBV7-9 and TRBJ1-5; D not certain. V was clipped by 4 bases and J by 0 bases, with 10 bases between them. Germline assignment: CDR1 SEHNR and CDR2 FQNEAQ (reference sequence). There are 15 residues in the CDR3. The CDR3 sequence: CASSSTEISNQPQHF. Here the CDR3 DNA reads TGTGCCAGCAGCTCAACAGAGATTAGCAATCAGCCCCAGCATTTT. Looking up the rest from reference TRBV7-9 and TRBJ1-5 gives the full variable domain: DTGVSQNPRHKITKRGQNVTFRCDPISEHNRLYWYRQTLGQGPEFLTYFQNEAQLEKSRLLSDRFSAERPKGSFSTLEIQRTEQGDSAMYLCASSSTEISNQPQHFGDGTRLSIL.

This clone was observed once. This rearrangement joins TRBV9 to TRBJ1-1; tentatively, D is TRBD1 (5 bases). Germline-derived CDR1 and CDR2 are SGDLS and YYNGEE. Deletions cut 0 bases from V and 3 bases from J, with 6 bases between. The CDR3 runs to 13 residues. CDR3 DNA: TGTGCCAGCAGCGTAGTAGGGGACACTGAAGCTTTCTTT. It specifies CASSVVGDTEAFF.